This TCR beta chain derives from a study of cytomegalovirus exposure and HLA in healthy donors. Whole-study findings and limits: Several of the most significant clusters were apparently associated with common viral pathogens in a later analysis. Associated with cytomegalovirus, according to the listing, were around 160 TCR beta chains.

PCR primers comprised 60 Vbeta and 13 Jbeta primers. Sequencing was performed with immunoSEQ multiplex PCR; in TCRdb, only in-frame clones are kept and a portion is missing. Of over 150,000 clones listed, 65% to 70% are singletons. The CDR3 is made up of 16 amino acids. Germline V lookup: CDR1 MNHEY, CDR2 SMNVEV (reference sequence). Trimming cost V 4 bases and J 0 bases, with 15 bases left between them. With respect to this clone: Its matching antigen is unknown.

This chain joins TRBV27 and TRBJ1-2, with TRBD1 as a possible D gene (5 bases). Specimen: PBMCs. This receptor was taken from a woman aged 18-30 years in good health and CMV-seropositive. The chain's CDR3 is CASSSLHRNTNYGYTF. CDR3 DNA sequence: TGTGCCAGCAGTTCCCTCCACAGGAATACTAACTATGGCTACACCTTC.